This TCR beta chain was captured in a study of cytomegalovirus exposure and HLA in healthy donors. Looking at the study overall: A later analysis reported the same platform for the roughly 120 validation repertoires and the 650 to 750 first-cohort repertoires. Study findings and constraints: The study recorded 150 to 200 TCR beta chains that were cytomegalovirus-associated. Accounts indicate the classifier identified cytomegalovirus status with strong specificity and sensitivity.

The table came from immunoSEQ multiplex PCR; TCRdb's copy has only in-frame clones and leaves some out. The data hold about 140,000 clones, with just over 90% observed a single time. With respect to this clone: The antigen is unknown.

The donors were part of the approximately 120-subject validation cohort, which stood apart from the approximately 670-subject first cohort. There are 13 residues in the CDR3. Trimming pared 5 bases from V and 5 bases from J, leaving 12 bases between. Germline-derived CDR1 and CDR2 are LNHDA and SQIVND (reference sequence). The sequencing input was PBMCs. The clonotype was recovered from a man aged 18 to 30 in good health and CMV-seronegative. The chain carries TRBV19 and TRBJ1-2; weak D call: TRBD1 (6 bases). The CDR3 DNA reads as TGTGCCAGTAGTGCACAGGGCTCTTATGGCTACACCTTC. Translation: CASSAQGSYGYTF.